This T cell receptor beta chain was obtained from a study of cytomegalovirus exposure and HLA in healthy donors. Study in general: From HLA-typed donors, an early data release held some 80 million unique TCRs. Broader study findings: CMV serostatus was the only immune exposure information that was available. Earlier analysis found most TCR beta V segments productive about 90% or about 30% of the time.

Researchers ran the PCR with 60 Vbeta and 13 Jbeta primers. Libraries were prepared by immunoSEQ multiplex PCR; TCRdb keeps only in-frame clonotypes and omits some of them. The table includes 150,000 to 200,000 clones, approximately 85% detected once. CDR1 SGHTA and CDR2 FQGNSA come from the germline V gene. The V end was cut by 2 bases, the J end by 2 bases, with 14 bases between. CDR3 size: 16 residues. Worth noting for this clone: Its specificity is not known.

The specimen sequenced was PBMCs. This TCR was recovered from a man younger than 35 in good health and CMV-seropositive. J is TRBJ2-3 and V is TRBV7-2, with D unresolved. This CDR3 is CASSLMRNPNTDTQYF. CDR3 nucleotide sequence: TGTGCCAGCAGCTTAATGCGAAATCCAAACACAGATACGCAGTATTTT.